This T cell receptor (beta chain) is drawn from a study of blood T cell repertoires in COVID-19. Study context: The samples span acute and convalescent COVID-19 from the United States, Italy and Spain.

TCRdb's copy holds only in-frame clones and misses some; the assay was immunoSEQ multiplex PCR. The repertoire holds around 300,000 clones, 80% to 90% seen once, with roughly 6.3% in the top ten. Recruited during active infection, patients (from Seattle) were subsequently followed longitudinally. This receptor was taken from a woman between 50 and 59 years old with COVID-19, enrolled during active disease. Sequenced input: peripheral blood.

CDR3 nucleotides: TGCAGCGTCCCGACAGGGAAGAACACTGAAGCTTTCTTT. It encodes CSVPTGKNTEAFF. V gene TRBV29-1 combines with J gene TRBJ1-1; 7 bases are shared with TRBD1. The junction had 5 bases not matched to a gene; V was cut back by 6 bases and J by 1 base. This CDR3 contains 13 residues. The germline CDR1 and CDR2 sequences are SQVTM and ANQGSEA.